A single sample is the source of the 32 T cell receptor beta chains below, sequenced in a study of blood T cell repertoires in COVID-19. The method was immunoSEQ multiplex PCR; TCRdb's version includes in-frame clones alone and lacks a portion of them. The profile shows 45,000 to 50,000 clones, 82% of them singletons. Sequencing was done on a sample of peripheral blood. These receptor sequences come from a man in his forties with acute or convalescent COVID-19.

A few counts support this clone. For the CDR3, the DNA is TGTGCCAGCAGCTCGAGGGGGCTCACTGAAGCTTTCTTT. Its translation is CASSSRGLTEAFF. This chain joins TRBV9 and TRBJ1-1; 7 nucleotides line up with TRBD1. Germline CDR1 and CDR2: SGDLS and YYNGEE. J gave up 4 bases and V 4 bases, and 4 bases lay outside the gene matches. The CDR3 loop spans 13 amino acids.

V usage is TRBV12-5 and J usage is TRBJ1-5; maybe TRBD1 (5 bases). The CDR3 is 14 residues long. V lost 6 bases and J 1 base, leaving 10 bases between the germline ends. From germline, CDR1 is LGHNT and CDR2 FRNRAP. The CDR3 region is CASGFGGSNQPQHF. The CDR3 DNA sequence: TGTGCTAGTGGGTTCGGGGGGAGCAATCAGCCCCAGCATTTT. Complete variable domain (other parts from reference TRBV12-5 and TRBJ1-5): DARVTQTPRHKVTEMGQEVTMRCQPILGHNTVFWYRQTMMQGLELLAYFRNRAPLDDSGMPKDRFSAEMPDATLATLKIQPSEPRDSAVYFCASGFGGSNQPQHFGDGTRLSIL.

This clone was observed a handful of times. The chain links TRBV2 to TRBJ1-6; no reliable D call. Germline V gives CDR1 SNHLY, CDR2 FYNNEI. Trimming left V 5 bases short and J 0 bases short, with 5 bases between. The CDR3 is made up of 14 amino acids. The CDR3 region has the DNA TGTGCCAGCAGTCCTAGCTCCTATAATTCACCCCTCCACTTT. Translation: CASSPSSYNSPLHF. Full variable domain (rest looked up from reference TRBV2 and TRBJ1-6): EPEVTQTPSHQVTQMGQEVILRCVPISNHLYFYWYRQILGQKVEFLVSFYNNEISEKSEIFDDQFSVERPDGSNFTLKIRSTKLEDSAMYFCASSPSSYNSPLHFGNGTRLTVT.

This chain uses TRBV27 with TRBJ2-2, with D uncertain. Germline CDR1 and CDR2: MNHEY and SMNVEV (reference sequence). The CDR3 runs 13 residues. Deletions cut 3 bases from V and 7 bases from J, with 9 bases between. The CDR3 loop is CASSFMSGGELFF. CDR3 coding DNA: TGTGCCAGCAGTTTTATGAGTGGCGGGGAGCTGTTTTTT.

The chain recombines TRBV27 with TRBJ2-1; 10 bases match TRBD1. CDR1 is MNHEY, CDR2 SMNVEV, per germline (reference sequence). The CDR3 runs 15 residues. Trimming at V came to 5 bases and at J to 8 bases, leaving 9 bases not matched to a gene. CDR3 in amino acids: CASSTTGTGADEQFF. CDR3 sequence (DNA): TGTGCCAGCAGTACCACCGGGACAGGGGCCGATGAGCAGTTCTTC.

This clone was detected a few times. This chain joins TRBV29-1 and TRBJ1-3; TRBD1 matches at 8 bases. This CDR3 contains 13 residues. J was trimmed by 4 bases and V by 2 bases; bases with no gene match: 1. Germline CDR1 SQVTM, CDR2 ANQGSEA. The CDR3 DNA is TGCAGCGTTGAACAGGGGGCCGGAAACACCATATATTTT. It specifies CSVEQGAGNTIYF.

This clone was recorded only once. The J gene is TRBJ2-6, the V gene TRBV30; D remains ambiguous. V lost 5 bases and J 0 bases, leaving 5 bases between the germline ends. Germline V gene data show CDR1 as GTSNPN and CDR2 as SVGIG (reference sequence). This CDR3 contains 13 residues. Written as DNA, the CDR3 is TGTGCCTGGGAGAGCTCTGGGGCCAACGTCCTGACTTTC. This sequence encodes CAWESSGANVLTF.

The chain links TRBV18 to TRBJ1-4; TRBD1 matches 9 bases. The V gene end was trimmed by 6 bases and the J gene end by 7 bases; junction bases not matched to a gene: 12. The CDR3 is 16 amino acids. CDR1 and CDR2 (germline): KGHSH, LQKENI. Written as DNA, the CDR3 is TGTGCCAGCTCTTTAAAAGAAGACAGGGGGAGTGAAAAACTGTTTTTT. Amino acid sequence: CASSLKEDRGSEKLFF.

The CDR3 spells CAISDKERDFDGELFF. CDR3 DNA sequence: TGTGCCATCAGTGATAAGGAACGGGACTTCGACGGGGAGCTGTTTTTT. J is TRBJ2-2 and V is TRBV10-3, with D perhaps TRBD2 (6 bases). Germline lookup yields CDR1 ENHRY and CDR2 SYGVKD. Trimming cost V 3 bases and J 7 bases, with 18 bases left between them. The CDR3 is 16 residues long.

The chain combines TRBV6-5 with TRBJ2-5, with TRBD2 identical over 10 bases. Germline assignment: CDR1 MNHEY and CDR2 SVGAGI. The V and J ends lost 6 bases and 5 bases, in that order; junction bases with no gene match: 6. CDR3 length: 14 amino acids. CDR3 sequence reads: CASSASGGRETQYF. As DNA, the CDR3 is TGTGCCAGCAGCGCTAGCGGGGGTAGGGAGACCCAGTACTTC.

The chain uses TRBV9 and TRBJ1-2, with a weak D call TRBD1 (6 bases). Per the germline V gene, CDR1 is SGDLS and CDR2 is YYNGEE. V lost 4 bases, J lost 2 bases, and 12 bases lay in between. The CDR3 has 14 amino acids. The CDR3 region is CASSPDRRNYGYTF. The CDR3 DNA is TGTGCCAGCAGCCCCGACAGGAGGAACTATGGCTACACCTTC.

This chain connects TRBV18 to TRBJ2-7; 7 bases align to TRBD2. Germline trimming cut 2 bases from V and 6 bases from J; bases unmatched to any gene: 1. Germline CDR1 reads KGHSH; CDR2 reads LQKENI. The CDR3 has 12 residues. The CDR3 spells CASSPTGGEQYF. The CDR3 DNA sequence: TGTGCCAGCTCACCAACGGGAGGCGAGCAGTACTTC. The full variable domain, completed using reference TRBV18 and TRBJ2-7, is NAGVMQNPRHLVRRRGQEARLRCSPMKGHSHVYWYRQLPEEGLKFMVYLQKENIIDESGMPKERFSAEFPKEGPSILRIQQVVRGDSAAYFCASSPTGGEQYFGPGTRLTVT.

The chain joins TRBV5-6 to TRBJ2-1; D is perhaps TRBD2 (5 bases). V lost 4 bases and J 5 bases, leaving 13 bases between the germline ends. The CDR3 sequence is 14 residues long. Germline CDR1 SGHDT, CDR2 YYEEEE. CDR3 nucleotide sequence: TGTGCCAGCAGCCTGGTCGGGGTGGACAATGAGCAGTTCTTC. Translation: CASSLVGVDNEQFF. Together with reference TRBV5-6 and TRBJ2-1, the CDR3 gives the full variable domain: DAGVTQSPTHLIKTRGQQVTLRCSPKSGHDTVSWYQQALGQGPQFIFQYYEEEERQRGNFPDRFSGHQFPNYSSELNVNALLLGDSALYLCASSLVGVDNEQFFGPGTRLTVL.

This clone was seen only a few times. This rearrangement joins TRBV19 to TRBJ2-3; 9 nucleotides agree with TRBD2. The CDR3 sequence is 15 residues long. Germline V CDR1 and CDR2: LNHDA, SQIVND (reference sequence). The V gene end was trimmed by 2 bases and the J gene end by 13 bases; junction bases not matched to a gene: 13. The CDR3 loop is CASSISSPGIAGEYF. In nucleotides, the CDR3 is TGTGCCAGTAGTATATCATCCCCCGGAATAGCGGGAGAGTATTTT.

The CDR3 here is CATSDPGTPSRQFF. In DNA, the CDR3 is TGTGCCACCAGTGATCCCGGGACACCCAGTAGACAGTTCTTC. J is TRBJ2-1 and V is TRBV24-1, with a possible D match to TRBD1 (6 bases). V was cut by 3 bases and J by 13 bases, with 18 bases left in between. The CDR3 contains 14 residues. From germline, CDR1 is KGHDR and CDR2 SFDVKD.

The chain uses TRBV7-2 and TRBJ1-3; the match to TRBD1 covers 7 bases. CDR3 size: 14 residues. J was trimmed by 4 bases and V by 5 bases; bases with no gene match: 5. Per the germline V gene, CDR1 is SGHTA and CDR2 is FQGNSA. CDR3 sequence: CASSTGVRGNTIYF. CDR3 DNA sequence: TGTGCCAGCAGCACAGGGGTCCGCGGAAACACCATATATTTT.

This chain uses TRBV24-1 with TRBJ1-2, with D unresolved. Germline CDR1 and CDR2: KGHDR and SFDVKD. V lost 10 bases and J lost 5, with 19 bases in between. CDR3 length equals 14 residues. CDR3 region: CATGSKSDPYGYTF. The CDR3 bases are TGTGCCACGGGCTCTAAGTCGGATCCTTATGGCTACACCTTC.

V usage is TRBV10-2 and J usage is TRBJ2-5; 8 bases are a match to TRBD2. From germline, CDR1 is WSHSY and CDR2 SAAADI. J was trimmed by 5 bases and V by 7 bases; bases with no gene match: 9. The CDR3 contains 14 residues. CDR3 loop: CASTFAGGRETQYF. The CDR3 region has the DNA TGCGCCAGCACTTTTGCGGGGGGTCGGGAGACCCAGTACTTC.

This chain connects TRBV7-9 to TRBJ2-4; 11 bases line up with TRBD1. CDR1 SEHNR and CDR2 FQNEAQ come from the germline V gene (reference sequence). The trim removed 5 bases at V and 12 bases at J, leaving 9 bases unmatched. CDR3 length equals 14 residues. The DNA for the CDR3 is TGTGCCAGCAGCCGGACAGGGGGCAATGCGAATCAGTACTTC. This gives the protein CASSRTGGNANQYF.

The V and J genes are TRBV10-3 and TRBJ1-2, with unresolved D. The CDR3 is 14 residues long. Per germline, CDR1 ENHRY and CDR2 SYGVKD. V dropped 7 bases and J dropped 6 bases, with 18 bases sitting between them. This CDR3 reads CAITPTGGGDGYTF. CDR3 in DNA: TGTGCCATCACCCCGACCGGCGGAGGTGATGGCTACACCTTC.

This sequence joins TRBV15 and TRBJ2-2, with 7 bases aligning to TRBD1. Trimming removed 1 base from V and 4 bases from J; junction bases left unmatched: 3. This CDR3 is 15 amino acids long. Germline assignment: CDR1 LNHNV and CDR2 YYDKDF (reference sequence). The CDR3 region is CATSRGQGPTGELFF. The CDR3 coding sequence is TGTGCCACCAGCAGAGGACAGGGTCCCACCGGGGAGCTGTTTTTT.

This clone was detected only once. J is TRBJ1-2 and V is TRBV25-1; TRBD1 is a possible D gene (5 bases). This CDR3 spans 13 amino acids. Germline CDR1 reads MGHDK; CDR2 reads SYGVNS. V was pared by 5 bases and J by 3 bases, with 10 bases between. DNA for the CDR3: TGTGCCAGCAGTCCCAGGGACTACTATGGCTACACCTTC. Protein product: CASSPRDYYGYTF.

The CDR3 protein is CSVRGGGLGPEAFF. CDR3 bases: TGCAGCGTTAGAGGGGGTGGGTTGGGGCCTGAAGCTTTCTTT. The rearrangement uses TRBV29-1 and TRBJ1-1, with a weak D call TRBD1 (6 bases). The CDR3 loop spans 14 amino acids. Trimming removed 5 bases at V and 6 bases at J, with 19 bases between. Germline-derived CDR1 and CDR2 are SQVTM and ANQGSEA.

The J gene is TRBJ2-2, the V gene TRBV9; tentative D call: TRBD2 (6 bases). CDR3 size: 15 residues. CDR1 SGDLS and CDR2 YYNGEE come from the germline V gene. Between the trimmed V and J ends, which lost 0 bases and 6 bases, there was a span of 12 bases. CDR3 nucleotides: TGTGCCAGCAGCGTAGAGTTGTGGGGGGCCGGGGAGCTGTTTTTT. This codes for CASSVELWGAGELFF.

This sequence joins TRBV5-1 and TRBJ1-4, with a weak D call TRBD1 (6 bases). V lost 4 bases and J lost 5, with 18 bases in between. Germline V lookup: CDR1 SGHRS, CDR2 YFSETQ. CDR3 size: 16 residues. The CDR3 protein is CASSPGWGLSNEKLFF. In DNA, the CDR3 is TGCGCCAGCAGCCCGGGGTGGGGGCTCTCCAATGAAAAACTGTTTTTT.

The chain combines TRBV18 with TRBJ2-5; 7 nucleotides match TRBD1. J lost 5 bases, V lost 4 bases, and 13 bases had no gene match. Germline V gene lookup returns CDR1 KGHSH and CDR2 LQKENI. The CDR3 is 16 amino acids. CDR3 in amino acids: CASSRVMGTAEETQYF. CDR3 DNA: TGTGCCAGCTCACGCGTTATGGGGACAGCAGAGGAGACCCAGTACTTC.

This chain connects TRBV4-3 to TRBJ1-5; D not resolved. This CDR3 contains 15 residues. Per the germline V gene, CDR1 is LGHNA and CDR2 is YSLEER. V was pared by 0 bases and J by 6 bases, with 12 bases between. The CDR3 bases are TGCGCCAGCAGCCAAGATTCCCGGGAAGGTCAGCCCCAGCATTTT. This encodes CASSQDSREGQPQHF.

This clone has a handful of counts. J is TRBJ2-5 and V is TRBV10-3, with 7 bases that match TRBD1. Germline trimming cut 1 base from V and 4 bases from J; bases unmatched to any gene: 3. The CDR3 contains 14 residues. Germline CDR1 ENHRY, CDR2 SYGVKD. The CDR3 region is CAISELDRVETQYF. Written as DNA, the CDR3 is TGTGCCATCAGTGAGTTAGACAGGGTAGAGACCCAGTACTTC.

The chain links TRBV24-1 to TRBJ2-5, with TRBD1 matching over 12 bases. Germline assignment: CDR1 KGHDR and CDR2 SFDVKD. Trimming removed 0 bases from V and 5 bases from J; junction bases left unmatched: 6. The CDR3 has 17 residues. CDR3 amino acids: CATSDLTGTGGLETQYF. The CDR3 nucleotides read TGTGCCACCAGTGATTTGACCGGGACAGGGGGCTTGGAGACCCAGTACTTC.

The rearrangement joins TRBV3-1 (or the pseudogene TRBV3-2) to TRBJ2-3; the D gene is possibly TRBD2 (6 bases). Germline V CDR1 and CDR2: LGHDT, YNNKEL (reference sequence). The V end was cut by 11 bases, the J end by 6 bases, with 18 bases between. This CDR3 comprises 13 residues. This chain's CDR3 is CAYLAGKVDTQYF. The CDR3 DNA sequence: TGTGCCTACTTGGCGGGGAAGGTGGATACGCAGTATTTT.

This chain connects TRBV2 to TRBJ2-7; perhaps TRBD1 as D (5 bases). Deletions cut 7 bases from V and 2 bases from J, with 9 bases between. The CDR3 runs 12 residues. Germline CDR1 and CDR2: SNHLY and FYNNEI. CDR3 in amino acids: CASNRQTYEQYF. In nucleotides, the CDR3 is TGTGCCAGCAATCGACAGACCTACGAGCAGTACTTC. Complete variable domain (other parts from reference TRBV2 and TRBJ2-7): EPEVTQTPSHQVTQMGQEVILRCVPISNHLYFYWYRQILGQKVEFLVSFYNNEISEKSEIFDDQFSVERPDGSNFTLKIRSTKLEDSAMYFCASNRQTYEQYFGPGTRLTVT.

The chain recombines TRBV5-8 with TRBJ2-7, with D hard to call. This CDR3 is built from 13 residues. Trimming shortened V by 3 bases and J by 4 bases, and 11 bases separated the two germline ends. Per the germline V gene, CDR1 is SGHTS and CDR2 is YDEGEE. CDR3 sequence (DNA): TGTGCCAGCAGCTCCCGGGTGTCTTACGAGCAGTACTTC. Protein product: CASSSRVSYEQYF.